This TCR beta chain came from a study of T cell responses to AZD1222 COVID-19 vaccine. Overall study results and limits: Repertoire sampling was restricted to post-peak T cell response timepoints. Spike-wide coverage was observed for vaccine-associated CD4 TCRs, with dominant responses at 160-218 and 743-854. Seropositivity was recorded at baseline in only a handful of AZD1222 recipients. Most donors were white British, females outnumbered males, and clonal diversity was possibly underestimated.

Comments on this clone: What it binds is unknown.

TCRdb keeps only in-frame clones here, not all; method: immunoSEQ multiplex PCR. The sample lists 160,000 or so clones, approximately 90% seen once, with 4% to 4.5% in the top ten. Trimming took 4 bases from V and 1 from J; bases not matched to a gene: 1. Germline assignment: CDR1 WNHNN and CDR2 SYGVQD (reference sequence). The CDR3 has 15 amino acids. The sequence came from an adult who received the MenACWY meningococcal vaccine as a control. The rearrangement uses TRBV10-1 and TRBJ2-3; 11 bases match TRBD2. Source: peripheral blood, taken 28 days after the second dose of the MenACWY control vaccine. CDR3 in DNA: TGCGCCAGCAGTGCGGGACTAGCGGGCACAGATACGCAGTATTTT. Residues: CASSAGLAGTDTQYF.